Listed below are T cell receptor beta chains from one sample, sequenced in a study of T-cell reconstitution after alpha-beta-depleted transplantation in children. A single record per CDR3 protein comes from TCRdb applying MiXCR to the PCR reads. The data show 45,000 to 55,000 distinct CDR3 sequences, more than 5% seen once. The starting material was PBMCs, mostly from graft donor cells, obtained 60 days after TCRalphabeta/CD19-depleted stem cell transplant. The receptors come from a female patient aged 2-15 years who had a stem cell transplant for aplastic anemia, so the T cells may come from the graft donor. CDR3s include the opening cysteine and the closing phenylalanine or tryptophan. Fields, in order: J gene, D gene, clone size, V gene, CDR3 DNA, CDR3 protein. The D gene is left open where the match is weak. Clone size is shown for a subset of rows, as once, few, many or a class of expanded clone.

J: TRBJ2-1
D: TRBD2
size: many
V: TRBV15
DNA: TGTGCCACCAGCAGAGTCCCGGGACTAGCGGGAGGTGAGCAGTTCTTC
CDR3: CATSRVPGLAGGEQFF

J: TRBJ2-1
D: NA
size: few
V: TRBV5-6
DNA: TGTGCCAGCAAAGGGAATGGCAATGAGCAGTTCTTC
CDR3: CASKGNGNEQFF

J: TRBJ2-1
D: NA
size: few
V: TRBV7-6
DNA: TGTGCCAGCAGCTTATTTTCCAGGACCACGACGGCGTACGGCAATGAGCAGTTCTTC
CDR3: CASSLFSRTTTAYGNEQFF

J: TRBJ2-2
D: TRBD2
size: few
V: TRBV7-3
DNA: TGTGCCAGCAGCACCCCGGGACTAGCGGGAGGAACCGGGGAGCTGTTTTTT
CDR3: CASSTPGLAGGTGELFF

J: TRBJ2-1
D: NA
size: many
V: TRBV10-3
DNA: TGTGCCATCAGTGAACTAGCCGGGCGCGAGCAGTTCTTC
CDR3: CAISELAGREQFF

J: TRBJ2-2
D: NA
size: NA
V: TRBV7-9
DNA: TGTGCCAGCAGCCCGTCGGGTGCCGGGGAGCTGTTTTTT
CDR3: CASSPSGAGELFF

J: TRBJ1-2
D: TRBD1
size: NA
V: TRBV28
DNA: TGTGCCATCAGTCTGGACAGGGGGGGCTATGGCTACACCTTC
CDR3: CAISLDRGGYGYTF

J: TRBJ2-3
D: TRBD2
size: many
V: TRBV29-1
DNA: TGCAGCGTGTACCGCCGGGACATACGGACTAGCGGGAGTATGGATACGCAGTATTTT
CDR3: CSVYRRDIRTSGSMDTQYF

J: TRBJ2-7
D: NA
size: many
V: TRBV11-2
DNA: TGTGCCAGCAGCGCCCAGAGGGTGACGTACGAGCAGTACTTC
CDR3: CASSAQRVTYEQYF

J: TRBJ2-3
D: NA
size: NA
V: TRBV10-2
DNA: TGCGCCAGCAGTGAAGTCACAGATACGCAGTATTTT
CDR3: CASSEVTDTQYF

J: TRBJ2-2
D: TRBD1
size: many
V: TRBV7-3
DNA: TGTGCCAGCAGCACCCAGGGGGCGCCGGGCACCGGGGAGCTGTTTTTT
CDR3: CASSTQGAPGTGELFF

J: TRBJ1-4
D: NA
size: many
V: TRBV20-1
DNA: TGCAGTGCTTCCAGGGAGGCAGGGGTTTGGGAAAAACTGTTTTTT
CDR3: CSASREAGVWEKLFF

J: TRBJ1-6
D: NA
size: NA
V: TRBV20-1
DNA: TGCAGTGCTAGAGATCGGGGAATGGGGGGCTATAATTCACCCCTCCACTTT
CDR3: CSARDRGMGGYNSPLHF

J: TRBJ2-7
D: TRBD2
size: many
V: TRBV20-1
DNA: TGCAGTGCTCCATTAGCGGGAAGAAACGAGCAGTACTTC
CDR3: CSAPLAGRNEQYF

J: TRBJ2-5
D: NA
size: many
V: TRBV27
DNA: TGTGCCAGCAGTTTATTATCGGAGACCCAGTACTTC
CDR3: CASSLLSETQYF

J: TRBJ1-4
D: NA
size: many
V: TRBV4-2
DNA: TGTGCCAGCAGCCAACGTGGAGCAGGGGATGAAAAACTGTTTTTT
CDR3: CASSQRGAGDEKLFF

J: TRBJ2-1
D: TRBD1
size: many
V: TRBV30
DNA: TGTGCCTGGAGTAGGGGGACAGTACGGAATGAGCAGTTCTTC
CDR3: CAWSRGTVRNEQFF

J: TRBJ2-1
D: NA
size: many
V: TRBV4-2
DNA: TGTGCCAGCAGCCAAGAAGGGGGAAGGCGGGAGCAAGGGAATGAGCAGTTCTTC
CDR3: CASSQEGGRREQGNEQFF

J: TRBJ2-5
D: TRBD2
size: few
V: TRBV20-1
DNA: TGCAGGGAGGGGCGTCTAGCGGAAAAAAAAGAGACCCAGTACTTC
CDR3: CREGRLAEKKETQYF

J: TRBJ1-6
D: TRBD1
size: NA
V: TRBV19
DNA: TGTGCCAGTAGACCGGGACAGGGGTCAGGTCCCCTCCACTTT
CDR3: CASRPGQGSGPLHF

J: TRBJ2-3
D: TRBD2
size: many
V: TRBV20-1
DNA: TGCAGTGCTAGATCCGATGGCGGACTAGCGTTTACAGATACGCAGTATTTT
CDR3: CSARSDGGLAFTDTQYF

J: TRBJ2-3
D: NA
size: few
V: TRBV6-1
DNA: TGTGCCAGCGAAGCAGGGCCCAGCACAGATACGCAGTATTTT
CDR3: CASEAGPSTDTQYF

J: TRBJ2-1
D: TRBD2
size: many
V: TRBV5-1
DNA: TGCGCCAGCAGCCGGTCTTTAGCGGGAAGGATCCATGAGCAGTTCTTC
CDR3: CASSRSLAGRIHEQFF

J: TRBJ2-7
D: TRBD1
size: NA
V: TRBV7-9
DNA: TGTGCCAGCAGCCGAACAGGGGCCTTAGGTTACGAGCAGTACTTC
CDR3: CASSRTGALGYEQYF

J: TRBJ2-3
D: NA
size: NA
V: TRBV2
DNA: TGTGCCAGCAGTGTAAAACAGGGCACAGATACGCAGTATTTT
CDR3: CASSVKQGTDTQYF

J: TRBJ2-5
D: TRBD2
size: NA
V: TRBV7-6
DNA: TGTGCCAGCAGCTTAGGGGCGGGGGGGTCCCAAGAGACCCAGTACTTC
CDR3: CASSLGAGGSQETQYF

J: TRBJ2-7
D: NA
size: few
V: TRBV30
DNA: TGTGCCTGGAGTAAGGGTGCAACCTACGAGCAGTACTTC
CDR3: CAWSKGATYEQYF

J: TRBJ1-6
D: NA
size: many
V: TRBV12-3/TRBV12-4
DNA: TGTGCCAGCAGTTTGGAGGGAGATAATTCACCCCTCCACTTT
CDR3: CASSLEGDNSPLHF

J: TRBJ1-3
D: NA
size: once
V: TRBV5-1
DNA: TGCGCCAGCAGCCCACAGGGCTTCTCTGGAAACACCATATATTTT
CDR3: CASSPQGFSGNTIYF

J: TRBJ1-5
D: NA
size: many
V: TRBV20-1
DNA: TGCAGTGCTACTAGTAGGCAGGGAAATAGCAATCAGCCCCAGCATTTT
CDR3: CSATSRQGNSNQPQHF

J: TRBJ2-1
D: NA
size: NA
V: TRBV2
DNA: TGTGCCAGCAGTGAAGCGCGTAATCTTCGGCGTCGCGAGCAGTTCTTC
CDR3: CASSEARNLRRREQFF

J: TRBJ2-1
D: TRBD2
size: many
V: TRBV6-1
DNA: TGTGCCAGCAGTGAATACACTAGCGGAGCCTACAATGAGCAGTTCTTC
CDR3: CASSEYTSGAYNEQFF

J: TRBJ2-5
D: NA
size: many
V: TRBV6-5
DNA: TGTGCCAGCCACCTTACAAGGGGGGCCATGGAGACCCAGTACTTC
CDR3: CASHLTRGAMETQYF

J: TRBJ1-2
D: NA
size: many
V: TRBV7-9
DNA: TGTGCCAGCAGCGCCGAGGGGCATGGCTACACCTTC
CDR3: CASSAEGHGYTF

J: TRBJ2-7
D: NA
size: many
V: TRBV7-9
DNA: TGTGCCGGCGAACAAGGGGGGATCTACGAGCAGTACTTC
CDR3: CAGEQGGIYEQYF

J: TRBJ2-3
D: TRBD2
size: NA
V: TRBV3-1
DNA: TGTGCCAGCAGCCCGCTTAAAGGACTAGCGGGACCAGCACAGTATTTT
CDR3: CASSPLKGLAGPAQYF

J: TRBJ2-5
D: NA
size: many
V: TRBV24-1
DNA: TGTGCCACCAGTGATGGAGGGGCGGGTCAAGAGACCCAGTACTTC
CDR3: CATSDGGAGQETQYF

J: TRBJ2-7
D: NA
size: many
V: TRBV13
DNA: TGTGCCAGCAGCTGGGTAAAGGAGAACGAGCAGTACTTC
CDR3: CASSWVKENEQYF

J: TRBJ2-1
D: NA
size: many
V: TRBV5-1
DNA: TGCGCCAGCAGCTTGGAGGGCCCTAGTCAGTTCTTC
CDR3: CASSLEGPSQFF

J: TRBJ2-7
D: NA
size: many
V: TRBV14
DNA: TGTGCCAGCAGCCAGGAGACAGGGAGGGAGCAGTACTTC
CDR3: CASSQETGREQYF

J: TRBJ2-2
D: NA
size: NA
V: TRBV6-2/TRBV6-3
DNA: TGTGCCAGCAGTTACCTTGGGGGGACCGGGGAGCTGTTTTTT
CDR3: CASSYLGGTGELFF